This record looks at one T cell receptor beta chain sequence and its context. The CDR3 spans 15 residues. V shed 0 bases and J shed 5 bases, with 14 bases lying between them. Germline V lookup: CDR1 SGDLS, CDR2 YYNGEE. The data were obtained in a study of PD-L1 blockade in urothelial cancer. Across the whole study: Patients with male sex and bladder-origin urothelial cancer accounted for about 85% of the roughly 29 enrolled. The authors examined blood 3 weeks (second dose) and 6 weeks after treatment start.

Produced via immunoSEQ multiplex PCR; TCRdb's table is partial and in-frame only. The data hold tens of thousands of clones, with about 88% observed a single time. The time point: pretreatment peripheral blood. This rearrangement joins TRBV9 to TRBJ2-5, with TRBD2 as a possible D gene (7 bases). The clonotype was recovered from a donor aged 40 or older with urothelial cancer. The source material was PBMCs, sampled around atezolizumab (anti-PD-L1) treatment. CDR3 sequence: CASSVEGGLWETQYF. The CDR3 DNA is TGTGCCAGCAGCGTAGAGGGGGGGCTCTGGGAGACCCAGTACTTC.